A selection of T cell receptor beta chains follows, all from one sample in a study of blood T cell repertoires in COVID-19. Measured with immunoSEQ multiplex PCR; TCRdb has only the in-frame clones, and not every one. The table shows 150,000 to 200,000 clones, with around 82% occurring only once. Material: peripheral blood. The receptors shown here come from a man in his fifties or sixties with active or convalescent COVID-19. The CDR3 runs from the conserved cysteine through the conserved F or W. Fields, in order: J gene, D gene, clone size, V gene, CDR3 protein, CDR3 DNA. The D gene is left open where the match is weak. The size field is filled for only some rows; it gives once, few, many or a size class.

J: TRBJ2-1; D: .; size: .; V: TRBV11-2; CDR3: CASSLGELNNEQFF; DNA: TGTGCCAGCAGCTTAGGGGAGCTGAACAATGAGCAGTTCTTC
J: TRBJ2-5; D: .; size: .; V: TRBV9; CDR3: CASSVSPLVKTQYF; DNA: TGTGCCAGCAGCGTAAGTCCTCTAGTAAAGACCCAGTACTTC
J: TRBJ2-7; D: TRBD1; size: .; V: TRBV15; CDR3: CATSRGGQSSYEQYF; DNA: TGTGCCACCAGCAGAGGGGGACAGAGCTCCTACGAGCAGTACTTC
J: TRBJ2-5; D: .; size: .; V: TRBV11-1; CDR3: CASSLGQSETQYF; DNA: TGTGCCAGCAGCTTAGGGCAGTCGGAGACCCAGTACTTC
J: TRBJ2-1; D: TRBD1; size: .; V: TRBV7-2; CDR3: CASSRDRNSYNEQFF; DNA: TGTGCCAGCAGCCGGGACAGGAATTCCTACAATGAGCAGTTCTTC
J: TRBJ2-1; D: TRBD2; size: .; V: TRBV28; CDR3: CASSKTSGSNNEQFF; DNA: TGTGCCAGCAGCAAGACTAGCGGGAGTAACAATGAGCAGTTCTTC
J: TRBJ2-3; D: .; size: once; V: TRBV10-1; CDR3: CASSERGAGDSDTQYF; DNA: TGCGCCAGCAGTGAACGAGGGGCAGGGGATTCAGATACGCAGTATTTT
J: TRBJ1-5; D: TRBD1; size: .; V: TRBV18; CDR3: CASSPPGQGQNQPQHF; DNA: TGTGCCAGCTCACCTCCGGGACAGGGGCAAAATCAGCCCCAGCATTTT
J: TRBJ2-7; D: .; size: .; V: TRBV7-8; CDR3: CASSRTSGEQYF; DNA: TGTGCCAGCAGCCGGACGTCAGGAGAGCAGTACTTC
J: TRBJ1-4; D: .; size: many; V: TRBV27; CDR3: CASTSWGPGEKLFF; DNA: TGTGCCAGCACCTCGTGGGGGCCTGGGGAAAAACTGTTTTTT
J: TRBJ2-5; D: .; size: .; V: TRBV19; CDR3: CASSIGTPRPETQYF; DNA: TGTGCCAGTAGTATCGGGACTCCCAGGCCAGAGACCCAGTACTTC
J: TRBJ2-5; D: TRBD2; size: many; V: TRBV19; CDR3: CASSIDSGRGETQYF; DNA: TGTGCCAGTAGTATAGATAGCGGGAGAGGGGAGACCCAGTACTTC
J: TRBJ2-5; D: TRBD2; size: few; V: TRBV25-1; CDR3: CASESGGWEETQYF; DNA: TGTGCCAGCGAGAGCGGGGGGTGGGAAGAGACCCAGTACTTC
J: TRBJ1-2; D: TRBD1; size: .; V: TRBV18; CDR3: CASSPRRTGDYGYTF; DNA: TGTGCCAGCTCACCGCGGAGGACAGGGGACTATGGCTACACCTTC
J: TRBJ1-5; D: .; size: .; V: TRBV11-2; CDR3: CASSPKGVRNQPQHF; DNA: TGTGCCAGCAGCCCCAAGGGGGTCCGCAATCAGCCCCAGCATTTT
J: TRBJ1-4; D: TRBD1; size: .; V: TRBV7-9; CDR3: CASTNPGQGVSTTAQNEKLFF; DNA: TGTGCCAGCACCAACCCGGGACAGGGGGTCTCAACAACCGCGCAAAATGAAAAACTGTTTTTT
J: TRBJ1-2; D: TRBD1; size: .; V: TRBV2; CDR3: CASRGGPYGYTF; DNA: TGTGCCAGCAGAGGGGGCCCCTATGGCTACACCTTC
J: TRBJ2-5; D: .; size: .; V: TRBV12-3/TRBV12-4; CDR3: CASSFRAQETQYF; DNA: TGTGCCAGCAGTTTCAGGGCCCAAGAGACCCAGTACTTC
J: TRBJ1-2; D: TRBD1; size: .; V: TRBV7-2; CDR3: CASNSGNRGNNGYTF; DNA: TGTGCCAGCAACTCAGGGAACAGGGGGAATAATGGCTACACCTTC
J: TRBJ2-1; D: TRBD2; size: .; V: TRBV28; CDR3: CASSLTSGGAINEQFF; DNA: TGTGCCAGCAGTTTAACTAGCGGGGGGGCGATTAATGAGCAGTTCTTC
J: TRBJ2-4; D: .; size: .; V: TRBV9; CDR3: CASSVPGENIQYF; DNA: TGTGCCAGCAGCGTTCCAGGGGAAAACATTCAGTACTTC
J: TRBJ2-5; D: .; size: .; V: TRBV6-5; CDR3: CASSRGRIQETQYF; DNA: TGTGCCAGCAGCCGCGGGCGGATTCAAGAGACCCAGTACTTC
J: TRBJ2-2; D: .; size: .; V: TRBV15; CDR3: CATSITSSFGELFF; DNA: TGTGCCACCAGCATTACTTCTAGTTTCGGGGAGCTGTTTTTT
J: TRBJ1-1; D: TRBD1; size: .; V: TRBV10-2; CDR3: CASSAGGTEAFF; DNA: TGCGCCAGCAGTGCAGGGGGCACTGAAGCTTTCTTT
J: TRBJ2-3; D: TRBD2; size: .; V: TRBV5-6; CDR3: CASSLTGLGTDTQYF; DNA: TGTGCCAGCAGCTTGACCGGACTAGGCACAGATACGCAGTATTTT
J: TRBJ2-4; D: TRBD1; size: once; V: TRBV3-1/TRBV3-2; CDR3: CASSRGTGGALAKNIQYF; DNA: TGTGCCAGCAGCCGCGGGACAGGGGGAGCCCTAGCCAAAAACATTCAGTACTTC
J: TRBJ1-2; D: .; size: .; V: TRBV6-5; CDR3: CASRTGSAYGYTF; DNA: TGTGCCAGCAGAACCGGGTCAGCCTATGGCTACACCTTC
J: TRBJ1-1; D: .; size: few; V: TRBV28; CDR3: CASSRTGGSTEAFF; DNA: TGTGCCAGCAGTCGGACCGGGGGGAGCACTGAAGCTTTCTTT
J: TRBJ1-2; D: .; size: .; V: TRBV4-1; CDR3: CASSQDEGDYGYTF; DNA: TGCGCCAGCAGCCAAGATGAGGGGGACTATGGCTACACCTTC
J: TRBJ2-2; D: .; size: .; V: TRBV7-8; CDR3: CASSPGGFTGELFF; DNA: TGTGCCAGCAGCCCCGGAGGGTTCACCGGGGAGCTGTTTTTT
J: TRBJ1-1; D: .; size: .; V: TRBV5-1; CDR3: CASSFARGNTEAFF; DNA: TGCGCCAGCAGCTTCGCTAGGGGGAACACTGAAGCTTTCTTT
J: TRBJ2-7; D: .; size: .; V: TRBV11-2; CDR3: CASSLEGTAPYEQYF; DNA: TGTGCCAGCAGCTTAGAAGGTACAGCTCCCTACGAGCAGTACTTC
J: TRBJ2-5; D: .; size: .; V: TRBV6-5; CDR3: CASSYSGETQYF; DNA: TGTGCCAGCAGTTACTCCGGGGAGACCCAGTACTTC
J: TRBJ1-6; D: .; size: .; V: TRBV5-1; CDR3: CASSLGGEVPLHF; DNA: TGCGCCAGCAGCTTGGGTGGGGAGGTACCCCTCCACTTT
J: TRBJ1-5; D: .; size: .; V: TRBV19; CDR3: CASSISRISNQPQHF; DNA: TGTGCCAGTAGTATATCCAGAATAAGCAATCAGCCCCAGCATTTT
J: TRBJ1-1; D: TRBD1; size: .; V: TRBV5-6; CDR3: CASSSRDRVSPEAFF; DNA: TGTGCCAGCAGCTCCCGGGACAGGGTTTCGCCTGAAGCTTTCTTT
J: TRBJ2-7; D: .; size: .; V: TRBV3-1/TRBV3-2; CDR3: CASSVGGYEQYF; DNA: TGTGCCAGCAGCGTCGGTGGTTACGAGCAGTACTTC
J: TRBJ1-2; D: TRBD1; size: .; V: TRBV6-5; CDR3: CASSSVGQGYGYTF; DNA: TGTGCCAGCAGTTCGGTCGGACAGGGGTATGGCTACACCTTC
J: TRBJ2-5; D: TRBD2; size: .; V: TRBV24-1; CDR3: CATSDPLAGQVETQYF; DNA: TGTGCCACCAGTGATCCGCTAGCGGGTCAGGTGGAGACCCAGTACTTC
J: TRBJ2-1; D: TRBD1; size: .; V: TRBV19; CDR3: CASTPLGDRGGNEQFF; DNA: TGTGCCAGTACACCTTTGGGAGACAGGGGAGGCAATGAGCAGTTCTTC
J: TRBJ2-1; D: TRBD2; size: .; V: TRBV5-1; CDR3: CASSGSGMFNEQFF; DNA: TGCGCCAGCAGCGGTAGCGGGATGTTCAATGAGCAGTTCTTC
J: TRBJ1-4; D: TRBD1; size: .; V: TRBV7-9; CDR3: CASSYGQGESGEKLFF; DNA: TGTGCCAGCAGCTACGGACAGGGGGAGAGTGGTGAAAAACTGTTTTTT
J: TRBJ1-2; D: TRBD1; size: .; V: TRBV6-5; CDR3: CASTQGVDGYTF; DNA: TGTGCCAGCACTCAGGGGGTGGATGGCTACACCTTC
J: TRBJ2-5; D: .; size: .; V: TRBV5-1; CDR3: CASSRQAEQETQYF; DNA: TGCGCCAGCAGTCGCCAAGCGGAGCAAGAGACCCAGTACTTC
J: TRBJ1-1; D: .; size: .; V: TRBV5-1; CDR3: CASSSQGGATEAFF; DNA: TGCGCCAGCAGCTCTCAGGGCGGGGCCACTGAAGCTTTCTTT
J: TRBJ1-4; D: TRBD1; size: once; V: TRBV7-2; CDR3: CASSSTGVNEKLFF; DNA: TGTGCCAGCAGCTCGACAGGGGTAAATGAAAAACTGTTTTTT
J: TRBJ2-1; D: TRBD1; size: .; V: TRBV5-5; CDR3: CASSGTGEGVTEQFF; DNA: TGTGCCAGCAGCGGGACAGGTGAGGGGGTCACTGAGCAGTTCTTC
J: TRBJ1-4; D: .; size: once; V: TRBV28; CDR3: CASSHGGVGEKLFF; DNA: TGTGCCAGCAGCCATGGGGGGGTTGGTGAAAAACTGTTTTTT
J: TRBJ1-1; D: .; size: .; V: TRBV5-1; CDR3: CASSLEAGAEAFF; DNA: TGCGCCAGCAGCTTGGAAGCAGGGGCTGAAGCTTTCTTT
J: TRBJ2-3; D: .; size: .; V: TRBV5-1; CDR3: CASSLQVLSTDTQYF; DNA: TGCGCCAGCAGCTTGCAGGTTCTAAGCACAGATACGCAGTATTTT
J: TRBJ1-4; D: TRBD1; size: once; V: TRBV5-4; CDR3: CASRTGQGTNEKLFF; DNA: TGTGCCAGCAGAACAGGACAGGGCACAAATGAAAAACTGTTTTTT
J: TRBJ1-6; D: TRBD1; size: .; V: TRBV2; CDR3: CASTGTGGSSPLHF; DNA: TGTGCCAGCACCGGGACAGGGGGCTCTTCACCCCTCCACTTT
J: TRBJ2-4; D: .; size: .; V: TRBV7-2; CDR3: CASSPGGSENIQYF; DNA: TGTGCCAGCAGCCCCGGAGGGAGCGAAAACATTCAGTACTTC
J: TRBJ2-1; D: TRBD1; size: .; V: TRBV24-1; CDR3: CATSGQGQLLDEQFF; DNA: TGTGCCACCAGTGGACAGGGTCAACTGCTGGATGAGCAGTTCTTC
J: TRBJ1-2; D: TRBD1; size: .; V: TRBV4-1; CDR3: CASSTRTGTHGYTF; DNA: TGCGCCAGCAGCACCAGGACAGGTACCCATGGCTACACCTTC